Detailed here is one TCR beta chain. The data were obtained in a study of T cell repertoires in ileal Crohn's disease. Study overall: All patients had surgery for stricturing (61%) or penetrating (around 39%) disease.

Here immunoSEQ multiplex PCR was the method, and the copy in TCRdb shows in-frame clones only, minus some. The sample has around 17,000 clones, approximately 86% seen once. The sequenced sample consisted of ileal tissue. This clonotype was obtained from an adult with Crohn's disease.

The CDR3 is CASSLELRTEAFF. CDR3 coding DNA: TGTGCCAGCAGCTTGGAGTTGAGGACTGAAGCTTTCTTT. The chain uses TRBV5-6 and TRBJ1-1; unclear D gene. CDR3 length: 13 residues. V was clipped by 0 bases and J by 5 bases, with 8 bases between them. CDR1 and CDR2 (germline): SGHDT, YYEEEE. The whole variable domain, remainder taken from reference TRBV5-6 and TRBJ1-1, is DAGVTQSPTHLIKTRGQQVTLRCSPKSGHDTVSWYQQALGQGPQFIFQYYEEEERQRGNFPDRFSGHQFPNYSSELNVNALLLGDSALYLCASSLELRTEAFFGQGTRLTVV.